The 5 T cell receptor beta chains listed next were all sequenced from one sample in a study of tissue T cells after allogeneic stem cell transplantation. TCRdb's table, derived via immunoSEQ multiplex PCR, lists solely in-frame clones and lacks some. The data contain some 6,000 clones, about 82% of them singletons. This sample comprised blood, obtained before transplantation. These receptors all come from a man aged 40 to 70 who later had graft-versus-host disease after an allogeneic stem cell transplant.

This clone was recorded only once. DNA for the CDR3: TGTGCCAGCAGCTCGACAGGGGCGAACACCGGGGAGCTGTTTTTT. It is translated as CASSSTGANTGELFF. The chain links TRBV7-3 to TRBJ2-2; 8 bases align to TRBD1. This CDR3 region has 15 residues. From germline, CDR1 is SGHTA and CDR2 FQGTGA. Losses at the gene ends were 4 bases for V and 0 bases for J; bases not matched to a gene: 1. The whole variable domain, filled in from reference TRBV7-3 and TRBJ2-2, reads GAGVSQTPSNKVTEKGKYVELRCDPISGHTALYWYRQSLGQGPEFLIYFQGTGAADDSGLPNDRFFAVRPEGSVSTLKIQRTERGDSAVYLCASSSTGANTGELFFGEGSRLTVL.

V is TRBV19 and J is TRBJ2-7; the D gene is possibly TRBD2 (5 bases). The CDR3 has 14 residues. Germline assignment: CDR1 LNHDA and CDR2 SQIVND (reference sequence). V gave up 8 bases and J gave up 3 bases, with 17 bases separating them. The DNA of the CDR3 is TGTGCCAGTGGTCGCGGCGGGTCTTTCTACGAGCAGTACTTC. Translation gives CASGRGGSFYEQYF.

The V gene is TRBV6-5, the J gene TRBJ2-1; 8 bases agree with TRBD1. The CDR3 sequence is 15 residues long. Germline lookup yields CDR1 MNHEY and CDR2 SVGAGI. Losses at the gene ends were 6 bases for V and 5 bases for J; bases not matched to a gene: 9. DNA for the CDR3: TGTGCCAGCAGCCCCGGGACAGGTATTAACAATGAGCAGTTCTTC. Amino acids: CASSPGTGINNEQFF.

The chain carries TRBV19 and TRBJ1-2; D unresolved. The germline gives CDR1 LNHDA, CDR2 SQIVND (reference sequence). This CDR3 is built from 14 residues. Trimming stripped 3 bases from V and 7 bases from J, with 15 bases between. The DNA for the CDR3 is TGTGCCAGTAGTATGGAATGGCAGGCCGGTGGCTACACCTTC. As protein: CASSMEWQAGGYTF. Based on the CDR3 plus reference TRBV19 and TRBJ1-2, the full variable domain is DGGITQSPKYLFRKEGQNVTLSCEQNLNHDAMYWYRQDPGQGLRLIYYSQIVNDFQKGDIAEGYSVSREKKESFPLTVTSAQKNPTAFYLCASSMEWQAGGYTFGSGTRLTVV.

The chain uses TRBV6-1 and TRBJ1-4, with D maybe TRBD1 (5 bases). With 4 bases removed from V and 0 bases from J, the gap between germline ends came to 15 bases. CDR3 length equals 17 residues. Germline loops: CDR1 MNHNS, CDR2 SASEGT. As DNA, the CDR3 is TGTGCCAGCAGTGGTCCAATACAGGATGCAACTAATGAAAAACTGTTTTTT. Its protein product is CASSGPIQDATNEKLFF.